These T cell receptor beta chains were read from a single sample in a study of cytomegalovirus exposure and HLA in healthy donors. The data were produced by immunoSEQ multiplex PCR, yet TCRdb's version contains in-frame clones alone and is incomplete. The data contain 70,000 to 95,000 clones, more than 75% of them singletons. The specimen was PBMCs. These receptors were collected from a man aged 18 to 29 in good health and CMV-seronegative. The CDR3 runs from the conserved cysteine through the conserved F or W. The D gene is left open where the match is weak. A clone size is listed for some rows: how often the clone was seen (once, few, many), or a class if it is expanded.

J gene	V gene	D gene	clone size	CDR3 protein	CDR3 DNA
TRBJ2-7	TRBV4-2	TRBD2	few	CASSQDRASGGNEQYF	TGTGCCAGCAGCCAAGATCGGGCTAGCGGGGGAAACGAGCAGTACTTC
TRBJ2-1	TRBV5-4	.	few	CASSLELTLRDEQFF	TGTGCCAGCAGCTTGGAACTAACCCTGCGGGATGAGCAGTTCTTC
TRBJ2-3	TRBV9	TRBD2	.	CASSRMGTGGPDTQYF	TGTGCCAGCAGTAGAATGGGGACGGGGGGGCCAGATACGCAGTATTTT
TRBJ2-7	TRBV6-4	TRBD1	few	CASSSTPGQGSHEQYF	TGTGCCAGCAGTAGCACGCCGGGACAGGGGAGTCACGAGCAGTACTTC
TRBJ2-1	TRBV7-8	.	.	CASSLDRVPYNEQFF	TGTGCCAGCAGCTTAGACAGGGTCCCCTACAATGAGCAGTTCTTC
TRBJ2-7	TRBV9	.	once	CASSASPSGLYEQYF	TGTGCCAGCAGCGCAAGCCCATCGGGACTTTACGAGCAGTACTTC
TRBJ1-4	TRBV7-9	TRBD1	few	CSSSSSWGQGREKLFF	TGTTCCAGCAGCTCCAGTTGGGGACAGGGACGGGAAAAACTGTTTTTT
TRBJ2-5	TRBV18	.	.	CASSPRTAFQETQYF	TGTGCCAGCTCACCGCGGACAGCTTTCCAAGAGACCCAGTACTTC
TRBJ2-1	TRBV7-9	.	.	CSSSFGSNEQFF	TGTTCCAGCAGCTTCGGGAGCAATGAGCAGTTCTTC
TRBJ1-2	TRBV5-1	.	.	CASSPDRNYGYTF	TGCGCCAGCAGTCCCGACAGGAACTATGGCTACACCTTC